This entry concerns a single T cell receptor beta chain. Antigen specificity is unknown. The sample belongs to a study of beta chain features in type 1 diabetes. Overall study findings and caveats: Moderate yet significant TCRB CDR3 shortening was seen in Type 1 diabetes patients in all four CD4+ subsets. VDJ junctions in type 1 diabetes patients carried more deletions and fewer insertions.

Expressed TCRB transcripts were sequenced because the isolated RNA had all been reverse transcribed beforehand. An average near 3.57 million reads came from naive, central memory and regulatory T cell samples. Measured with immunoSEQ multiplex PCR; TCRdb has only the in-frame clones, and not every one. The sample includes 810,000 or so clones, roughly 15% seen only once; the top ten take about 0.025%. CDR1 is LNHDA and CDR2 is SQIVND in the germline V gene (reference sequence). Trimming removed 4 bases at V and 4 bases at J, with 17 bases between. This CDR3 comprises 17 residues. Material for sequencing was naive CD4+ T cells from blood. The sequence was collected from a woman aged 18-29 years in good health. J is TRBJ2-6 and V is TRBV19, with D perhaps TRBD1 or TRBD2 (6 bases each). The CDR3 DNA reads TGTGCCAGTAGTACGCAGGGGACTTTCCTGGGGGCCAACGTCCTGACTTTC. It specifies CASSTQGTFLGANVLTF.